This TCR beta chain is drawn from a study of cytomegalovirus exposure and HLA in healthy donors. As for the study in general: Earlier findings included roughly 120 million unique TCR beta sequences obtained from about 170 million T cells. Study observations and caveats: Sequencing likely generated an artifact that appeared as a cluster of highly shared sequence variants.

The germline gives CDR1 SGHTA, CDR2 FQGNSA. The CDR3 loop spans 15 amino acids. The J segment lost 3 bases and the V segment lost 5 bases, leaving 8 bases of the junction unmatched. This clone came up a few times. Antigen specificity is unknown. Donors showed nominal health when sampled, although they likely had unrecorded immune exposures. PCR primers comprised 60 Vbeta and 13 Jbeta primers. Some clones are missing from TCRdb's copy, which holds only in-frame ones; the method was immunoSEQ multiplex PCR. The data contain 90,000 to 150,000 clones, roughly 60% of them seen just once; the ten biggest clones take up 10%.

Source material: PBMCs. V usage is TRBV7-2 and J usage is TRBJ2-7; 9 nucleotides agree with TRBD2. The source of this sequence is a man aged 35-49 years in good health and CMV-seropositive. CDR3 in amino acids: CASSLGASGVYEQYF. DNA of the CDR3: TGTGCCAGCAGCCTGGGGGCTAGCGGGGTCTACGAGCAGTACTTC.